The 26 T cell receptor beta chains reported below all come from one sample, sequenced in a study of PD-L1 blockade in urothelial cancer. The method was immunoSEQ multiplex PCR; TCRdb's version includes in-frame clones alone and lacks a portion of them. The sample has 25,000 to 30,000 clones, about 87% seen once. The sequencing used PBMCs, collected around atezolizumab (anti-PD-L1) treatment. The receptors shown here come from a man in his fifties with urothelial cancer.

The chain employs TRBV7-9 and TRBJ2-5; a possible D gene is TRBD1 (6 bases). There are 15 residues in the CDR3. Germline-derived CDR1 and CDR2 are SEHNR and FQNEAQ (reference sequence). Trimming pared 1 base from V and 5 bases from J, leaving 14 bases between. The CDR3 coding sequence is TGTGCCAGCAGCTTAGAGGCAGGGGTCACGGAGACCCAGTACTTC. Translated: CASSLEAGVTETQYF.

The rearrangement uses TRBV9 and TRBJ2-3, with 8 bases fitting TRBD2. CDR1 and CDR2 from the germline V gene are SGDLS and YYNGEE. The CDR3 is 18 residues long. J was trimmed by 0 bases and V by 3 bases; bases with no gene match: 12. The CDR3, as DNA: TGTGCCAGCAGCGCCATGATTACTAGCGGAAGGAGCACAGATACGCAGTATTTT. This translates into CASSAMITSGRSTDTQYF.

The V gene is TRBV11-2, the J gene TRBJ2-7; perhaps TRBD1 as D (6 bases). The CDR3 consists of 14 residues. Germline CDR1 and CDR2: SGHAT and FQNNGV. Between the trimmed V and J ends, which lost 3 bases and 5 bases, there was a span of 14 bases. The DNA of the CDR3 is TGTGCCAGCAGCTTGAGGGACAATGTCGACGAGCAGTACTTC. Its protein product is CASSLRDNVDEQYF.

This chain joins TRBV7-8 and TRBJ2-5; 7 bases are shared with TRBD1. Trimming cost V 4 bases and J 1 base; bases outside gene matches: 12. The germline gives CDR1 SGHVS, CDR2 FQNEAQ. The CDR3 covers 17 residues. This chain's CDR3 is CASSSETGRVFQETQYF. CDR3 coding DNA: TGTGCCAGCAGCTCCGAGACAGGGCGGGTATTCCAAGAGACCCAGTACTTC.

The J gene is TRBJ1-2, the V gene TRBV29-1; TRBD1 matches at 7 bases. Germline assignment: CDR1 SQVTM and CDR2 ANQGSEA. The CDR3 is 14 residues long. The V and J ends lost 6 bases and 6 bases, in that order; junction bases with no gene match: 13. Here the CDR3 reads CSVPRDSQFDGYTF. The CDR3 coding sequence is TGCAGCGTCCCCCGGGACAGTCAATTTGATGGCTACACCTTC.

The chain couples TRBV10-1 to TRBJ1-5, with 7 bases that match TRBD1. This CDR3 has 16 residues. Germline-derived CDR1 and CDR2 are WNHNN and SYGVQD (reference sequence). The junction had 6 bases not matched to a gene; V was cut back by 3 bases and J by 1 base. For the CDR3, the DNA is TGCGCCAGCAGTGATTTCAGGGGGGAGAGCAATCAGCCCCAGCATTTT. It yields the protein CASSDFRGESNQPQHF.

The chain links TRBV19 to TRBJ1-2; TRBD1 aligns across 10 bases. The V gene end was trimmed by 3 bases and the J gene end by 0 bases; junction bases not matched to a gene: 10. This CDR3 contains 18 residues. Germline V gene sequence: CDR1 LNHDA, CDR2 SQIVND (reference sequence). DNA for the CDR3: TGTGCCAGTAGTATCTCCTACGGACAGGGGGGCTCTAACTATGGCTACACCTTC. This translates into CASSISYGQGGSNYGYTF.

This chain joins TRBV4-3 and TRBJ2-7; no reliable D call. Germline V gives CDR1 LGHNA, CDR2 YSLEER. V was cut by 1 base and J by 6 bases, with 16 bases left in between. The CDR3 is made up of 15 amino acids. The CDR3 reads CASSQGLAERGEQYF. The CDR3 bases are TGCGCCAGCAGCCAAGGTCTGGCTGAGCGTGGCGAGCAGTACTTC.

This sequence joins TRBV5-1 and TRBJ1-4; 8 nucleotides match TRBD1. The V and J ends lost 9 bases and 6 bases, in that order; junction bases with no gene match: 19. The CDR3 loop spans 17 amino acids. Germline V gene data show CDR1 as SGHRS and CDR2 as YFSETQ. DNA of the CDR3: TGCGCCACCTCAAAAGCAGGGGGCGCTAGTTTGGATGAAAAACTGTTTTTT. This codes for CATSKAGGASLDEKLFF.

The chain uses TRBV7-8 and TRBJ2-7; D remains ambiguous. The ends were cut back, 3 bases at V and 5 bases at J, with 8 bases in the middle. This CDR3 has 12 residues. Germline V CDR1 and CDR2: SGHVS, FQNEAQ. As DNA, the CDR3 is TGTGCCAGCAGCTTGCTCCCTAACGAGCAGTACTTC. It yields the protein CASSLLPNEQYF.

CDR3 in DNA: TGTGCCAGCAGAACCGGGACAGGGGGTACCCAAGAGACCCAGTACTTC. This translates into CASRTGTGGTQETQYF. This chain joins TRBV2 and TRBJ2-5; TRBD1 agrees at 11 bases. The germline CDR1 and CDR2 sequences are SNHLY and FYNNEI. With 6 bases clipped from V and 1 base from J, the junction kept 7 bases outside the gene matches. This CDR3 has 16 amino acids.

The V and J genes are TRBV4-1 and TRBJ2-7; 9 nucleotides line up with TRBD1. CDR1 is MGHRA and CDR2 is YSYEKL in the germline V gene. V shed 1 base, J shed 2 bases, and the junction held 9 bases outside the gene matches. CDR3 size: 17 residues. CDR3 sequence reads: CASSQVYPGTGTYEQYF. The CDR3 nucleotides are TGCGCCAGCAGCCAAGTGTACCCAGGGACAGGGACCTACGAGCAGTACTTC.

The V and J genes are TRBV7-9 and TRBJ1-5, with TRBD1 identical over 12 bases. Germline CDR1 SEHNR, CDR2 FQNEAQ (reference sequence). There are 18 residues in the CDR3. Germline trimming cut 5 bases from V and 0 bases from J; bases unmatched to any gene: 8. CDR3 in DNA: TGTGCCAGCAGCCAATCTCCGGGACAGGGGGCTAGCAATCAGCCCCAGCATTTT. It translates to CASSQSPGQGASNQPQHF.

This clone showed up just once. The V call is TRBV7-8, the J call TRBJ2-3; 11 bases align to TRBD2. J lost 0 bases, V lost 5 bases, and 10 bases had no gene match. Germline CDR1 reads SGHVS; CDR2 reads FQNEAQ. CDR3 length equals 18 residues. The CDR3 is CASSHILGTSGSTDTQYF. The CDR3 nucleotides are TGTGCCAGCAGCCATATACTGGGGACTAGCGGAAGCACAGATACGCAGTATTTT.

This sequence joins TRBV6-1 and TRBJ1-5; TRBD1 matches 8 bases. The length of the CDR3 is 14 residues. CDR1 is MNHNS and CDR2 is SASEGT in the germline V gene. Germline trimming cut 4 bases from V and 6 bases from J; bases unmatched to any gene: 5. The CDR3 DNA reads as TGTGCCAGCAGTGGTACAGGGGGGGGTCAGCCCCAGCATTTT. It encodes CASSGTGGGQPQHF.

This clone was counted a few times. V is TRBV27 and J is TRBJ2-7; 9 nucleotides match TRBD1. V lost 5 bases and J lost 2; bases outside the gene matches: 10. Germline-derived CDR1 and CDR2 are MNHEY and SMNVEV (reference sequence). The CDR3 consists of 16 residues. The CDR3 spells CASSTDRGYRPYEQYF. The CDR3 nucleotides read TGTGCCAGCAGTACGGACAGGGGATACCGACCCTACGAGCAGTACTTC.

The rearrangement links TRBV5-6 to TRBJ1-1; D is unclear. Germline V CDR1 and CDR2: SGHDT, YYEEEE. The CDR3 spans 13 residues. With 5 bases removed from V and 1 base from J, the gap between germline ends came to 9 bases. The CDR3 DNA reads TGTGCCAGCAGTCGGTTCTGGAACACTGAAGCTTTCTTT. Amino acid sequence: CASSRFWNTEAFF.

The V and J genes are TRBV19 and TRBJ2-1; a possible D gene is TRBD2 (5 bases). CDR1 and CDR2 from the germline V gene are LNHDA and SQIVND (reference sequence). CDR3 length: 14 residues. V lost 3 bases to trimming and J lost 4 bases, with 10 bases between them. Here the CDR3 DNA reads TGTGCCAGTAGTATTATTGGGAGTTACAATGAGCAGTTCTTC. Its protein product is CASSIIGSYNEQFF.

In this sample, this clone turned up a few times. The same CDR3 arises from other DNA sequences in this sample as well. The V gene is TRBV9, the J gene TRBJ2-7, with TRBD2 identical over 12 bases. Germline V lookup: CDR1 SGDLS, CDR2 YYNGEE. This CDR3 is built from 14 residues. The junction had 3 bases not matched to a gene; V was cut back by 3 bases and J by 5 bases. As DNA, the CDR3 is TGTGCCAGCAGCGGGACTAGCGGGACACACGAGCAGTACTTC. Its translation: CASSGTSGTHEQYF.

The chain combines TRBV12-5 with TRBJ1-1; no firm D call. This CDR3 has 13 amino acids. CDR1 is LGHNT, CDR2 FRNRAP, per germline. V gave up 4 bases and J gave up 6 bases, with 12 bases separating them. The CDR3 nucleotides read TGTGCTAGTGGTTCGTCGTTGCGGGCTGAAGCTTTCTTT. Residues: CASGSSLRAEAFF.

CDR3 nucleotides: TGTGCCAGCAGCACCCCTCCGGGACTAGCGGGAAATGAGCAGTTCTTC. It is translated as CASSTPPGLAGNEQFF. The rearrangement joins TRBV7-2 to TRBJ2-1; 13 positions agree with TRBD2. The CDR3 contains 16 residues. Germline trimming cut 5 bases from V and 7 bases from J; bases unmatched to any gene: 8. Germline loops: CDR1 SGHTA, CDR2 FQGNSA.

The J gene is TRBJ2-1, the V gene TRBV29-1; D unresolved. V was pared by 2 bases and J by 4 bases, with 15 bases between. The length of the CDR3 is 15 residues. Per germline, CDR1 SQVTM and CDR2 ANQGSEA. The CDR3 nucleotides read TGCAGCGTTGAAATTTTGGGCAGCTTATACAATGAGCAGTTCTTC. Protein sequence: CSVEILGSLYNEQFF.

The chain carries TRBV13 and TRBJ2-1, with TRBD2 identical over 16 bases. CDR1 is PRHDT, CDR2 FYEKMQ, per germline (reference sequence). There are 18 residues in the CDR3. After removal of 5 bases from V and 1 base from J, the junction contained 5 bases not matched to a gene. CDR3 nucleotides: TGTGCCAGCAGCCCAGGGACTAGCGGGAGGGCTTCCTACAATGAGCAGTTCTTC. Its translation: CASSPGTSGRASYNEQFF.

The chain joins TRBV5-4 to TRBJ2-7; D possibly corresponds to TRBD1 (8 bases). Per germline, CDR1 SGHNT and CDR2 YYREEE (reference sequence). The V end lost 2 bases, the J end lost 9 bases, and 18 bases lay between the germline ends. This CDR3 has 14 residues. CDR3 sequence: CASSFDRGGLRQYF. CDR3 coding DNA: TGTGCCAGCAGCTTTGACAGGGGAGGGTTGAGGCAGTACTTC. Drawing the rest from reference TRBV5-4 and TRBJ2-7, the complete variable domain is ETGVTQSPTHLIKTRGQQVTLRCSSQSGHNTVSWYQQALGQGPQFIFQYYREEENGRGNFPPRFSGLQFPNYSSELNVNALELDDSALYLCASSFDRGGLRQYFGPGTRLTVT.

CDR3: CASSLSSTDILTGELFF. CDR3 nucleotides: TGTGCCAGCAGCTTATCGTCAACGGACATTCTTACCGGGGAGCTGTTTTTT. The rearrangement joins TRBV11-2 to TRBJ2-2; maybe TRBD1 (5 bases). The CDR3 loop spans 17 amino acids. Trimming shortened V by 2 bases and J by 5 bases, and 18 bases separated the two germline ends. From germline, CDR1 is SGHAT and CDR2 FQNNGV.

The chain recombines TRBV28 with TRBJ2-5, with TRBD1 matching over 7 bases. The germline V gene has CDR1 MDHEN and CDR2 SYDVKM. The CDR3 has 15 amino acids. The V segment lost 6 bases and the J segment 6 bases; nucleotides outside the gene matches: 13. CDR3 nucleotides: TGTGCCAGCAGCCTACAGGGGATGACCGGGAAGACCCAGTACTTC. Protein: CASSLQGMTGKTQYF.